A single sample gave rise to the 17 T cell receptor beta chains below, sequenced in a study of cytomegalovirus exposure and HLA in healthy donors. The PCR contained 60 Vbeta and 13 Jbeta primers. This table comes from immunoSEQ multiplex PCR, and its TCRdb copy is limited to in-frame clones, with some not included. There are around 190,000 clones in the sample; more than 70% occur only once, and about 5% lies in the top ten. Sequenced sample: PBMCs. These receptors were taken from a man younger than 45 in good health and CMV-seropositive.

Here the CDR3 DNA reads TGTGCCAGCAGTCCCACTAGCGGGAGCAACAATGAGCAGTTCTTC. Residues: CASSPTSGSNNEQFF. The chain links TRBV25-1 to TRBJ2-1, with 11 bases that match TRBD2. In germline, CDR1 is MGHDK, CDR2 SYGVNS. The ends lost 5 bases at V and 5 bases at J; junction bases unmatched: 5. The CDR3 is 15 residues long.

The chain recombines TRBV30 with TRBJ1-3; D is possibly TRBD1 (5 bases). The CDR3 consists of 16 residues. V was cut by 0 bases and J by 3 bases, with 15 bases left in between. Germline-derived CDR1 and CDR2 are GTSNPN and SVGIG (reference sequence). The CDR3 nucleotides are TGTGCCTGGAGTGTACGGGCAGGGATGCGTGGAAACACCATATATTTT. It yields the protein CAWSVRAGMRGNTIYF. The whole variable domain, filled in from reference TRBV30 and TRBJ1-3, reads SQTIHQWPATLVQPVGSPLSLECTVEGTSNPNLYWYRQAAGRGLQLLFYSVGIGQISSEVPQNLSASRPQDRQFILSSKKLLLSDSGFYLCAWSVRAGMRGNTIYFGEGSWLTVV.

The chain recombines TRBV30 with TRBJ2-3, with TRBD2 as a possible D gene (5 bases). This CDR3 contains 11 residues. CDR1 and CDR2 (germline): GTSNPN, SVGIG (reference sequence). Trimming shortened V by 3 bases and J by 8 bases, and 9 bases separated the two germline ends. CDR3 sequence reads: CAWRSSRTQYF. The CDR3 coding sequence is TGTGCCTGGAGATCTAGCCGTACGCAGTATTTT.

The V and J genes are TRBV7-3 and TRBJ2-7; possible D gene TRBD2, 6 bases. The V end was cut by 4 bases, the J end by 6 bases, with 16 bases between. The CDR3 loop spans 14 amino acids. Looked up from germline, CDR1 is SGHTA and CDR2 is FQGTGA. CDR3 residues: CASSSGTGRVEQYF. For the CDR3, the DNA is TGTGCCAGCAGCTCGGGGACTGGGCGAGTCGAGCAGTACTTC.

V usage is TRBV29-1 and J usage is TRBJ2-7, with 10 bases fitting TRBD2. Germline V CDR1 and CDR2: SQVTM, ANQGSEA. V lost 7 bases, J lost 5 bases, and 5 bases stayed unmatched. The CDR3 length is 12 residues. CDR3 in amino acids: CSARLAGHEQYF. CDR3 sequence (DNA): TGCAGCGCAAGACTAGCGGGCCACGAGCAGTACTTC.

The chain links TRBV6-4 to TRBJ2-5; TRBD2 agrees at 8 bases. After removal of 2 bases from V and 5 bases from J, the junction contained 1 base not matched to a gene. Germline V gene data show CDR1 as MRHNA and CDR2 as SNTAGT. The CDR3 totals 13 residues. CDR3 in amino acids: CASSDTGGETQYF. The CDR3 coding sequence is TGTGCCAGCAGTGACACGGGAGGGGAGACCCAGTACTTC.

The J gene is TRBJ1-2, the V gene TRBV5-4, with 9 bases lining up with TRBD1. This CDR3 comprises 14 residues. After removal of 4 bases from V and 7 bases from J, the junction contained 8 bases not matched to a gene. CDR1 is SGHNT, CDR2 YYREEE, per germline (reference sequence). CDR3 region: CASSTRDRVSGYTF. The CDR3 nucleotides are TGTGCCAGCAGCACCCGGGACAGGGTCTCTGGCTACACCTTC.

The chain links TRBV19 to TRBJ1-5, with D tentatively TRBD1 (6 bases). V was trimmed by 5 bases and J by 6 bases, leaving 14 bases between them. This CDR3 contains 14 residues. The germline V gene encodes CDR1 LNHDA and CDR2 SQIVND (reference sequence). CDR3 sequence: CASSLRQVGQPQHF. The CDR3 DNA reads TGTGCCAGTAGTCTCCGACAGGTGGGTCAGCCCCAGCATTTT.

This clone was counted only a few times. The CDR3 sequence: CASSPGQPSGNTIYF. The CDR3 DNA reads TGCGCCAGCAGCCCGGGACAACCTTCTGGAAACACCATATATTTT. The genes are TRBV5-1 and TRBJ1-3, with D maybe TRBD1 (6 bases). V lost 4 bases and J 1 base, leaving 12 bases between the germline ends. CDR3 length: 15 residues. Germline V lookup: CDR1 SGHRS, CDR2 YFSETQ.

Comment on this clone: The identical CDR3 is also encoded by other nucleotide sequences in the sample. V is TRBV6-5 and J is TRBJ2-6; D gene uncertain. V was pared by 4 bases and J by 1 base, with 2 bases between. The germline gives CDR1 MNHEY, CDR2 SVGAGI. The CDR3 has 13 amino acids. This CDR3 reads CASSSSGANVLTF. The CDR3 region has the DNA TGTGCCAGCAGTTCGTCTGGGGCCAACGTCCTGACTTTC.

The J gene is TRBJ2-3, the V gene TRBV5-4, with 8 bases aligning to TRBD1. Trimming at V came to 3 bases and at J to 5 bases, leaving 8 bases not matched to a gene. The CDR3 is made up of 15 amino acids. Germline CDR1 and CDR2: SGHNT and YYREEE (reference sequence). In DNA, the CDR3 is TGTGCCAGCAGCTCTCCCGGACAGGGACAAGATACGCAGTATTTT. Protein product: CASSSPGQGQDTQYF.

The CDR3 bases are TGTGCCAGCAGCTTGACGTCTAGCGGGGCCTACAATGAGCAGTTCTTC. As protein: CASSLTSSGAYNEQFF. The genes are TRBV5-4 and TRBJ2-1; the match to TRBD2 covers 9 bases. The V segment lost 1 base and the J segment 2 bases; nucleotides outside the gene matches: 4. The CDR3 spans 16 residues. Germline assignment: CDR1 SGHNT and CDR2 YYREEE (reference sequence).

The chain combines TRBV7-3 with TRBJ2-3, with a tentative D call TRBD2 (6 bases). The length of the CDR3 is 15 residues. Germline-derived CDR1 and CDR2 are SGHTA and FQGTGA. Trimming left V 4 bases short and J 1 base short, with 12 bases between. Here the CDR3 reads CASSSGGSGTDTQYF. The DNA for the CDR3 is TGTGCCAGCAGCTCCGGGGGTAGCGGCACAGATACGCAGTATTTT.

The chain combines TRBV29-1 with TRBJ2-7; D possibly corresponds to TRBD2 (5 bases). The CDR3 extends over 16 amino acids. The ends were cut back, 3 bases at V and 2 bases at J, with 20 bases in the middle. Germline V CDR1 and CDR2: SQVTM, ANQGSEA. DNA for the CDR3: TGCAGCGTTGACCCGCCCAGGAGGACTCTAACCTACGAGCAGTACTTC. Its protein product is CSVDPPRRTLTYEQYF.

This clone was counted only a few times. The junction departs from the called germline gene at one end, perhaps through a read error. The V and J genes are TRBV30 and TRBJ2-1; TRBD1 matches 8 bases. The CDR3 is 12 residues long. Germline V gene sequence: CDR1 GTSNPN, CDR2 SVGIG (reference sequence). The CDR3 coding sequence is TGTGCCTGGGGGACAGGCTACAACGAGCAGTTCTTC. This sequence encodes CAWGTGYNEQFF. Supplemented by reference TRBV30 and TRBJ2-1, the full variable domain reads SQTIHQWPATLVQPVGSPLSLECTVEGTSNPNLYWYRQAAGRGLQLLFYSVGIGQISSEVPQNLSASRPQDRQFILSSKKLLLSDSGFYLCAWGTGYNEQFFGPGTRLTVL.

The chain joins TRBV30 to TRBJ1-4; 7 nucleotides agree with TRBD1. The trim removed 0 bases at V and 10 bases at J, leaving 5 bases unmatched. The germline CDR1 and CDR2 sequences are GTSNPN and SVGIG (reference sequence). This CDR3 contains 13 residues. The CDR3 loop is CAWSVTTGAKLFF. CDR3 DNA sequence: TGTGCCTGGAGTGTAACCACAGGGGCAAAACTGTTTTTT.

The genes are TRBV7-9 and TRBJ1-3; no clear D. Germline V gives CDR1 SEHNR, CDR2 FQNEAQ (reference sequence). This CDR3 comprises 17 residues. Deletions cut 5 bases from V and 0 bases from J, with 17 bases between. The CDR3 is CASSPPEGGYSGNTIYF. DNA of the CDR3: TGTGCCAGCAGCCCACCCGAAGGCGGCTACTCTGGAAACACCATATATTTT.